This TCR beta chain was sequenced for a study of T cell responses to AZD1222 COVID-19 vaccine. Within the sample, this clone is medium-sized. Antigen unknown. The CDR3 is 14 amino acids. V was cut by 4 bases and J by 11 bases, with 20 bases left in between. CDR1 LGHDT and CDR2 YNNKEL come from the germline V gene (reference sequence). The study, taken as a whole, reports: Repertoires in all cases were sampled only once the peak T cell response had passed. A mostly white British donor set with more females was recruited, and clonal diversity was possibly underestimated. CD4 TCRs associated with vaccination spanned spike, dominating at 160-218 and 743-854. Baseline serostatus was positive in only a handful of AZD1222 recipients.

TCRdb's copy holds only in-frame clones and misses some; the assay was immunoSEQ multiplex PCR. The sample carries about 150,000 clones, more than 70% recorded once. Sequences were derived from peripheral blood, sampled on day 0 of MenACWY control vaccination. The origin of this receptor is an adult in good health. This chain uses TRBV3-1 (or the pseudogene TRBV3-2) with TRBJ1-2, with D perhaps matching TRBD1 (6 bases). The CDR3 DNA reads as TGTGCCAGCAGCCCTCTTCGACAGGCTCAAGGGTACACCTTC. Translated, it gives CASSPLRQAQGYTF.